This T cell receptor beta chain was retrieved from a study of blood T cell repertoires in COVID-19. On the study more broadly: Sites in the United States, Italy and Spain provided acute and convalescent COVID-19 samples. T cells, B-cell-depleted T cells, or PBMCs provided the cDNA or gDNA that served as material.

Looked up from germline, CDR1 is SNHLY and CDR2 is FYNNEI. CDR3 length: 14 residues. V was shortened by 8 bases and J by 6 bases, with 17 bases between the two germline ends. Original handling: By means of reference gene primer amplification, nucleated cell counts were estimated. Clones were sequenced by immunoSEQ multiplex PCR, and TCRdb holds only the in-frame ones, with some missing. V, J and clone size are taken as reported in that table, and D and trimming were inferred from the DNA itself. The top ten hold roughly 1.8% of the sample, which has around 450,000 clones, 87% seen once. This chain connects TRBV2 to TRBJ1-5; no clear D. This clonotype originated in a young woman with acute COVID-19. The sample consisted of PBMCs or T cells enriched from blood (not recorded which). CDR3 amino acids: CASVNPGEIQPQHF. The CDR3 DNA follows: TGTGCCAGCGTAAATCCCGGGGAAATTCAGCCCCAGCATTTT.